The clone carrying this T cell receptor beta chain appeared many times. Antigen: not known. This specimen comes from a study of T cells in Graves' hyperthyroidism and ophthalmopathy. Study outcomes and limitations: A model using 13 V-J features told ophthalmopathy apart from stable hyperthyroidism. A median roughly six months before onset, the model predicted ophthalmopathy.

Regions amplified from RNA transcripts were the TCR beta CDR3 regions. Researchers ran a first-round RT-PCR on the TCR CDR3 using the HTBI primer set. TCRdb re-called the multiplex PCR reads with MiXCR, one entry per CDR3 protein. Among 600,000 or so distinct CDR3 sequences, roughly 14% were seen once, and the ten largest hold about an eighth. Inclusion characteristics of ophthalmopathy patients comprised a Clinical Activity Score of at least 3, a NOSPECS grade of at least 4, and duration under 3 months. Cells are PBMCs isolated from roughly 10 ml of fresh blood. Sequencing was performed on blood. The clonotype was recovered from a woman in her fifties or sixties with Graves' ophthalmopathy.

CDR3 in DNA: TGCGCCAGCAGTAACCTAGCGGGAGGCACAGATACGCAGTATTTT. Translation gives CASSNLAGGTDTQYF. The rearrangement uses TRBV5-1 and TRBJ2-3, with TRBD2 matching 10 bases. Trimming took 5 bases from V and 1 from J; bases not matched to a gene: 4. The germline V gene encodes CDR1 SGHRS and CDR2 YFSETQ. The CDR3 contains 15 residues. The whole variable domain, remainder taken from reference TRBV5-1 and TRBJ2-3, is KAGVTQTPRYLIKTRGQQVTLSCSPISGHRSVSWYQQTPGQGLQFLFEYFSETQRNKGNFPGRFSGRQFSNSRSEMNVSTLELGDSALYLCASSNLAGGTDTQYFGPGTRLTVL.